The next 15 T cell receptor beta chains were all read from a single sample in a study of beta chain features in type 1 diabetes. The investigators reverse transcribed all of the isolated RNA, so they sequenced expressed TCRB transcripts. Only in-frame clones appear in the TCRdb table, and some are missing; sequencing was by immunoSEQ multiplex PCR. The sample lists hundreds of thousands of clones, over 10% occurring once. Source material: naive CD4+ T cells from blood. The source of these receptors is a woman under 30 in good health.

The chain links TRBV6-6 to TRBJ2-5, with TRBD2 identical over 10 bases. Germline loops: CDR1 MNHNY, CDR2 SVGAGI (reference sequence). After removal of 4 bases from V and 5 bases from J, the junction contained 10 bases not matched to a gene. This CDR3 spans 16 amino acids. The CDR3 DNA reads as TGTGCCAGCAGTTTAGTGAGCGGGGGGGCCGGGGAGACCCAGTACTTC. Translating gives CASSLVSGGAGETQYF.

The J gene is TRBJ1-5, the V gene TRBV7-2, with D uncertain. Germline V gives CDR1 SGHTA, CDR2 FQGNSA. V lost 0 bases and J lost 3, with 6 bases in between. This CDR3 is 14 amino acids long. In DNA, the CDR3 is TGTGCCAGCAGCTTAGCGGTAGTCAATCAGCCCCAGCATTTT. Encoded protein: CASSLAVVNQPQHF. The full variable domain, rest sourced from reference TRBV7-2 and TRBJ1-5, is GAGVSQSPSNKVTEKGKDVELRCDPISGHTALYWYRQSLGQGLEFLIYFQGNSAPDKSGLPSDRFSAERTGGSVSTLTIQRTQQEDSAVYLCASSLAVVNQPQHFGDGTRLSIL.

The chain employs TRBV10-3 and TRBJ1-2, with 8 bases matching TRBD1. The germline V gene encodes CDR1 ENHRY and CDR2 SYGVKD. V was pared by 8 bases and J by 7 bases, with 6 bases of the junction left unmatched. The CDR3 extends over 12 amino acids. The CDR3 DNA follows: TGTGCCATCCTAAGGACAGGGTTTGGCTACACCTTC. Its translation: CAILRTGFGYTF.

The J gene is TRBJ2-5, the V gene TRBV5-1; D call uncertain. Trimming removed 6 bases at V and 2 bases at J, with 5 bases between. CDR1 is SGHRS, CDR2 YFSETQ, per germline. CDR3 size: 11 residues. This chain's CDR3 is CASTSQETQYF. The CDR3 bases are TGCGCCAGCACCTCTCAAGAGACCCAGTACTTC. Complete variable domain (other parts from reference TRBV5-1 and TRBJ2-5): KAGVTQTPRYLIKTRGQQVTLSCSPISGHRSVSWYQQTPGQGLQFLFEYFSETQRNKGNFPGRFSGRQFSNSRSEMNVSTLELGDSALYLCASTSQETQYFGPGTRLLVL.

The chain employs TRBV25-1 and TRBJ2-4; either TRBD1 or TRBD2 may fit D (5 bases each). The length of the CDR3 is 13 residues. V was cut by 10 bases and J by 5 bases, with 15 bases left in between. The V gene's germline CDR1 is MGHDK and CDR2 SYGVNS. The CDR3 DNA sequence: TGTGCCACCTTGGGACGGAATGAAAACATTCAGTACTTC. Its translation is CATLGRNENIQYF. Combining the CDR3 with reference TRBV25-1 and TRBJ2-4 gives the whole variable domain EADIYQTPRYLVIGTGKKITLECSQTMGHDKMYWYQQDPGMELHLIHYSYGVNSTEKGDLSSESTVSRIRTEHFPLTLESARPSHTSQYLCATLGRNENIQYFGAGTRLSVL.

This clone was found a few times. CDR3 region: CSALGLYEQYV. The CDR3 DNA sequence: TGCAGTGCCCTCGGACTTTACGAGCAGTACGTC. This rearrangement joins TRBV20-1 to TRBJ2-7; D may be TRBD2 (5 bases). The germline V and J ends were trimmed by 6 bases and 4 bases, with 10 bases remaining between them. Germline V gene sequence: CDR1 DFQATT, CDR2 SNEGSKA (reference sequence). This CDR3 region has 11 residues.

This chain uses TRBV7-9 with TRBJ2-3; D perhaps matches TRBD1 (5 bases). The CDR3 has 14 residues. CDR1 and CDR2 (germline): SEHNR, FQNEAQ (reference sequence). Deletions cut 5 bases from V and 5 bases from J, with 14 bases between. The CDR3 sequence: CASSTVTGGDTQYF. The CDR3 DNA reads TGTGCCAGCAGCACCGTAACAGGTGGAGATACGCAGTATTTT.

This clone was counted only a few times. This rearrangement joins TRBV7-9 to TRBJ1-6, with unresolved D. Trimming pared 1 base from V and 6 bases from J, leaving 1 base between. CDR1 is SEHNR and CDR2 is FQNEAQ in the germline V gene (reference sequence). The CDR3 consists of 12 residues. The CDR3 nucleotides read TGTGCCAGCAGCTTAGGTAATTCACCCCTCCACTTT. It specifies CASSLGNSPLHF.

This clone showed up just a few times. The chain carries TRBV10-3 and TRBJ2-1; 11 nucleotides align to TRBD2. The germline CDR1 and CDR2 sequences are ENHRY and SYGVKD. The CDR3 is 15 residues long. V was clipped by 8 bases and J by 5 bases; unmatched bases: 8. Here the CDR3 DNA reads TGTGCCATCGCCATGCCGGGACTAGCGGACAATGAGCAGTTCTTC. This translates into CAIAMPGLADNEQFF.

This clone was detected a few times. The chain employs TRBV7-9 and TRBJ2-1, with D unclear. Germline loops: CDR1 SEHNR, CDR2 FQNEAQ (reference sequence). V was cut by 5 bases and J by 15 bases, with 5 bases left in between. The CDR3 sequence is 8 residues long. The CDR3: CASSPSFF. Here the CDR3 DNA reads TGTGCCAGCAGCCCCTCGTTCTTC.

Only a few counts were recorded for this clone. V is TRBV5-1 and J is TRBJ2-5; TRBD1 matches 7 bases. Per germline, CDR1 SGHRS and CDR2 YFSETQ. The CDR3 loop spans 13 amino acids. The ends lost 3 bases at V and 4 bases at J; junction bases unmatched: 3. CDR3 sequence reads: CASSSQGTETQYF. DNA of the CDR3: TGCGCCAGCAGCTCACAGGGGACAGAGACCCAGTACTTC.

This chain uses TRBV5-1 with TRBJ2-5, with no clear D. The CDR3 runs to 14 residues. The V end lost 4 bases, the J end lost 2 bases, and 12 bases lay between the germline ends. Germline loops: CDR1 SGHRS, CDR2 YFSETQ. CDR3 region: CASSPDPRQETQYF. DNA of the CDR3: TGCGCCAGCAGCCCGGACCCCCGGCAAGAGACCCAGTACTTC.

J is TRBJ2-2 and V is TRBV28; 7 bases line up with TRBD1. The ends lost 4 bases at V and 7 bases at J; junction bases unmatched: 6. The CDR3 length is 14 residues. The germline CDR1 and CDR2 sequences are MDHEN and SYDVKM. The CDR3 DNA is TGTGCCAGCAGTTCAAACAGGGGCATCGGGGAGCTGTTTTTT. This translates into CASSSNRGIGELFF.

V usage is TRBV14 and J usage is TRBJ2-3; the D gene is possibly TRBD1 (5 bases). This CDR3 is 16 amino acids long. The V end lost 1 base, the J end lost 0 bases, and 11 bases lay between the germline ends. From germline, CDR1 is SGHDN and CDR2 FVKESK. CDR3 in DNA: TGTGCCAGCAGCCAAGGAATCACAGGAAGCACAGATACGCAGTATTTT. Protein: CASSQGITGSTDTQYF.

Here the CDR3 reads CASSWRLAAEQFF. CDR3 bases: TGTGCCAGCAGCTGGAGACTAGCAGCTGAGCAGTTCTTC. This chain joins TRBV7-8 and TRBJ2-1; 7 nucleotides match TRBD2. The CDR3 is 13 residues long. The V gene end was trimmed by 4 bases and the J gene end by 9 bases; junction bases not matched to a gene: 6. From germline, CDR1 is SGHVS and CDR2 FQNEAQ.